This T cell receptor (beta chain) was captured by sequencing in a study of OX40 agonist ivuxolimab in advanced cancers. Study-level results: Expanded clones tended on average to be more numerous among CD8+ T cells than CD4+.

At cycle 4 day 1, cycle 7 day 1, and baseline, blood was sampled. TCRdb keeps only in-frame clones here, not all; method: immunoSEQ multiplex PCR. This table has some 64,000 clones, approximately 93% appearing once. This clone was seen just once. The antigen is not known. Specimen: CD4+ or CD8+ T cells sorted from blood, collected in a trial of the OX40 agonist ivuxolimab. The source is an adult with an advanced solid tumor such as melanoma, head and neck, liver or kidney cancer.

CDR3 coding DNA: TGTGCCAGCAGCCCCCAGGCCGGGACAGGGAATGGCTACACCTTC. Amino acid sequence: CASSPQAGTGNGYTF. The chain links TRBV7-6 to TRBJ1-2; 9 positions agree with TRBD1. CDR1 is SGHVS, CDR2 FNYEAQ, per germline. The CDR3 runs to 15 residues. V was clipped by 5 bases and J by 6 bases; unmatched bases: 10. The full variable domain, rest sourced from reference TRBV7-6 and TRBJ1-2, is GAGVSQSPRYKVTKRGQDVALRCDPISGHVSLYWYRQALGQGPEFLTYFNYEAQQDKSGLPNDRFSAERPEGSISTLTIQRTEQRDSAMYRCASSPQAGTGNGYTFGSGTRLTVV.